This T cell receptor (beta chain) emerged from a study of blood T cell repertoires in COVID-19. Looking at the study overall: Italy, Spain and the United States were the sources of the convalescent and acute COVID-19 samples. In each case, the material was cDNA or gDNA derived from T cells, B-cell-depleted T cells, or PBMCs.

In the source study's methods: Quantification of nucleated cells was approximated via reference gene primer amplification. Profiling relied on immunoSEQ multiplex PCR, and the TCRdb table lists in-frame clones only, not all of them. V and J calls and clone size are as listed in that table; D and trimming were resolved from the DNA. The profile shows around 190,000 clones, roughly 80% of them singletons. Seattle enrolled patients during active infection and tracked them longitudinally. Germline V gene sequence: CDR1 SEHNR, CDR2 FQNEAQ (reference sequence). Trimming took 4 bases from V and 4 from J; bases not matched to a gene: 5. The CDR3 extends over 15 amino acids.

The sequence was obtained from a woman in her 70s with COVID-19, enrolled during active disease. The sample consisted of peripheral blood. The chain is built from TRBV7-9 and TRBJ1-3; 9 bases map to TRBD1. The CDR3: CASSSQGAGGNTIYF. The DNA for the CDR3 is TGTGCCAGCAGCTCACAGGGGGCCGGCGGAAACACCATATATTTT.